This T cell receptor (beta chain) was profiled in a study of blood T cell repertoires in COVID-19. The CDR3 runs to 13 residues. CDR1 and CDR2 (germline): SGHDN, FVKESK. V dropped 0 bases and J dropped 8 bases, with 5 bases sitting between them. Data came from immunoSEQ multiplex PCR; TCRdb stores just in-frame clones and leaves some out. Among 250,000 to 300,000 clones listed, approximately 81% were seen once. Sequenced sample: peripheral blood. The V gene is TRBV14, the J gene TRBJ1-6, with D hard to call. This receptor was identified in a woman aged 55-70 years with active or convalescent COVID-19. CDR3 amino acids: CASSQERDSPLHF. DNA for the CDR3: TGTGCCAGCAGCCAAGAGAGGGATTCACCCCTCCACTTT.